The clone carrying this TCR beta chain was seen repeatedly, ten times or more. Its antigen remains unidentified. Each patient was aged 18 to 65 and had newly diagnosed hyperthyroidism of under 2 months' duration. Diagnostic decisions used clinical symptoms, serum thyroxine and TRAb, thyroid ultrasound and orbital computed tomography. The data are from a study of T cells in Graves' hyperthyroidism and ophthalmopathy. CDR3 length equals 16 residues. Germline V gives CDR1 MNHNS, CDR2 SASEGT. V was clipped by 6 bases and J by 0 bases, with 15 bases between them. Overall study findings and caveats: Appearing also in blood were most of the thyroid clonotypes expanded above 0.001.

Amplified regions were TCR beta CDR3 sequences from RNA transcripts. TCR CDR3 regions were first amplified by RT-PCR with HTBI primers. TCRdb used MiXCR to reprocess the multiplex PCR reads, holding one entry per CDR3 protein. The sample holds 250,000 or so distinct CDR3 sequences, about 16% seen once. Sequenced material: blood. The sequence was obtained from a woman in her forties or fifties with Graves' hyperthyroidism that later progressed to Graves' ophthalmopathy. The V gene is TRBV6-1, the J gene TRBJ2-1; unclear D gene. The CDR3 DNA reads TGTGCCAGCAGGGGTGAGACATTCGACTCCTACAATGAGCAGTTCTTC. Translated: CASRGETFDSYNEQFF.